This passage covers 25 T cell receptor beta chains from one sample sequenced in a study of blood T cells in healthy people across ages (dated by TCRdb to between 2014 and 2016). The protocol used for the library was 5' RACE. The sequencer listed for this sample is Illumina HiSeq 2500. A second 7 to 11 cycle PCR used a sample-barcoded 5' primer and a J-beta primer mix. The public reads were reanalyzed by TCRdb: fastp trimming at Q25, MiXCR alignment, in-frame beta chains only. Rows with one shared CDR3 protein collapse into an entry with the most common genes and DNA. This sample has about 840,000 distinct CDR3 sequences in its table, and almost 30% of those were observed once. 10% of the sample comes from the top ten. The same sample was also used in a study of T cells of mothers and their children.

Sequenced material: blood. Receptors were obtained from a middle-aged woman in good health.

This clonotype appeared a few times. The rearrangement uses TRBV12-3 or TRBV12-4 and TRBJ1-5; the match to TRBD1 covers 7 bases. This CDR3 region has 13 residues. The V and J ends lost 5 bases and 7 bases, in that order; junction bases with no gene match: 5. The CDR3 is CASSIDRVQPQHF. The CDR3 DNA reads TGTGCCAGCAGTATCGACAGGGTCCAGCCCCAGCATTTT.

This chain uses TRBV28 with TRBJ2-1; 7 positions match TRBD1. Germline CDR1 and CDR2: MDHEN and SYDVKM. The CDR3 consists of 12 residues. After removal of 5 bases from V and 10 bases from J, the junction contained 5 bases not matched to a gene. CDR3 sequence reads: CASSQGVFEQFF. CDR3 in DNA: TGTGCCAGCAGTCAGGGGGTATTCGAGCAGTTCTTC.

This clonotype was counted ten times or more. The chain joins TRBV11-1 to TRBJ2-1, with D uncertain. Per germline, CDR1 SGHAT and CDR2 FQDESV (reference sequence). V lost 3 bases and J lost 8, with 5 bases in between. This CDR3 has 11 residues. CDR3 in DNA: TGTGCCAGCAGCTTTGCGGATGAGCAGTTCTTC. Protein product: CASSFADEQFF.

This clonotype was found many times. This sequence joins TRBV5-1 and TRBJ2-1; TRBD1 matches 9 bases. Germline V lookup: CDR1 SGHRS, CDR2 YFSETQ. This CDR3 is 15 amino acids long. Trimming cost V 9 bases and J 2 bases; bases outside gene matches: 9. CDR3 region: CATATGTGTYNEQFF. CDR3 nucleotides: TGCGCCACCGCAACCGGGACAGGGACCTACAATGAGCAGTTCTTC.

The CDR3 protein is CASNPDYYTDTQYF. The CDR3 coding sequence is TGCGCCAGCAACCCCGACTACTACACAGATACGCAGTATTTT. The J gene is TRBJ2-3, the V gene TRBV5-1; TRBD2 is a possible D gene (5 bases). The CDR3 has 14 residues. Germline CDR1 and CDR2: SGHRS and YFSETQ. Trimming shortened V by 6 bases and J by 2 bases, and 13 bases separated the two germline ends.

This clonotype was counted between two and nine times. CDR3 region: CASSLATGPTTQYF. The CDR3 DNA sequence: TGTGCCAGCAGCTTAGCGACAGGCCCTACTACGCAGTATTTT. The chain is built from TRBV7-2 and TRBJ2-3, with D possibly being TRBD1 (6 bases). The CDR3 loop spans 14 amino acids. V lost 0 bases to trimming and J lost 8 bases, with 12 bases between them. The germline V gene encodes CDR1 SGHTA and CDR2 FQGNSA. The full variable domain, with the rest looked up from reference TRBV7-2 and TRBJ2-3, is GAGVSQSPSNKVTEKGKDVELRCDPISGHTALYWYRQSLGQGLEFLIYFQGNSAPDKSGLPSDRFSAERTGGSVSTLTIQRTQQEDSAVYLCASSLATGPTTQYFGPGTRLTVL.

The CDR3 bases are TGTGCCAGCAGTAGTAGGGGGGCTGAGTGGACTGAAGCTTTCTTT. Translation gives CASSSRGAEWTEAFF. This sequence joins TRBV7-2 and TRBJ1-1; perhaps TRBD1 as D (6 bases). The CDR3 has 15 amino acids. The V gene's germline CDR1 is SGHTA and CDR2 FQGNSA. V lost 6 bases and J lost 5, with 19 bases in between.

This clonotype was seen ten or more times. The chain recombines TRBV4-1 with TRBJ2-6, with TRBD2 matching over 12 bases. V was clipped by 6 bases and J by 0 bases; unmatched bases: 3. Germline lookup yields CDR1 MGHRA and CDR2 YSYEKL. This CDR3 region has 17 residues. CDR3 sequence: CASSLAGGSSGANVLTF. The CDR3 DNA is TGCGCCAGCAGTCTAGCGGGGGGGAGCTCTGGGGCCAACGTCCTGACTTTC.

The rearrangement links TRBV4-1 to TRBJ2-5; 10 nucleotides match TRBD2. Losses at the gene ends were 3 bases for V and 1 base for J; bases not matched to a gene: 11. The germline V gene encodes CDR1 MGHRA and CDR2 YSYEKL. CDR3 length: 18 residues. DNA of the CDR3: TGCGCCAGCAGCCAGGATCCCGTAGCGGGGGGTGCCCAAGAGACCCAGTACTTC. It is translated as CASSQDPVAGGAQETQYF.

This clonotype was seen many times. The chain carries TRBV25-1 and TRBJ1-2; D is uncertain. Germline V gene data show CDR1 as MGHDK and CDR2 as SYGVNS. This CDR3 is 11 amino acids long. V lost 4 bases and J 8 bases, leaving 8 bases between the germline ends. CDR3 coding DNA: TGTGCCAGCAGTGCGGCCGGGGGCTACACCTTC. Translation: CASSAAGGYTF.

The V call is TRBV7-9, the J call TRBJ2-7, with a weak D call TRBD1 (6 bases). The CDR3 totals 14 residues. Trimming removed 5 bases from V and 2 bases from J, with 13 bases in between. Per germline, CDR1 SEHNR and CDR2 FQNEAQ (reference sequence). The CDR3 spells CASSIRDTPYEQYF. The CDR3 region has the DNA TGTGCCAGCAGCATACGGGACACCCCCTACGAGCAGTACTTC. The whole variable domain, filled in from reference TRBV7-9 and TRBJ2-7, reads DTGVSQNPRHKITKRGQNVTFRCDPISEHNRLYWYRQTLGQGPEFLTYFQNEAQLEKSRLLSDRFSAERPKGSFSTLEIQRTEQGDSAMYLCASSIRDTPYEQYFGPGTRLTVT.

This clonotype was seen only once. A much larger clonotype is one base distant, so this may be a read error. Here the CDR3 reads CASRNIFGRDHSGANALTF. In DNA, the CDR3 is TGCGCCAGCAGAAACATCTTTGGCAGGGACCACTCTGGGGCCAACGCCCTGACTTTC. This chain links TRBV5-1 with TRBJ2-6; D is possibly TRBD1 or TRBD2 (5 bases each). The CDR3 spans 19 residues. Germline CDR1 is SGHRS and CDR2 is YFSETQ.

This clonotype occurred many times. The J gene is TRBJ2-7, the V gene TRBV9; no reliable D call. Trimming removed 1 base at V and 0 bases at J, with 17 bases between. The CDR3 is 17 residues long. Germline V lookup: CDR1 SGDLS, CDR2 YYNGEE. This CDR3 is CASSVSLESQTSYEQYF. The CDR3 bases are TGTGCCAGCAGCGTATCCCTCGAGTCCCAGACCTCCTACGAGCAGTACTTC.

The chain combines TRBV6-5 with TRBJ1-1, with D tentatively TRBD1 (5 bases). The length of the CDR3 is 13 residues. V shed 6 bases and J shed 0 bases, with 8 bases lying between them. Germline loops: CDR1 MNHEY, CDR2 SVGAGI. This CDR3 reads CASRGVVNTEAFF. The CDR3 DNA follows: TGTGCCAGCAGGGGGGTGGTGAACACTGAAGCTTTCTTT.

As regards this clonotype: One base away lies a much larger clone, so this may be a sequencing read error. The gene calls are TRBV7-9 and TRBJ2-5, with D uncertain. The CDR3 sequence is 14 residues long. Germline CDR1 and CDR2: SEHNR and FQNEAQ (reference sequence). The CDR3 region has the DNA TGTGCCAGCAGCTTCCGCAGGAACCAAGAGACCCGGTACTTC. It yields the protein CASSFRRNQETRYF.

This clonotype was seen only a few times. The chain links TRBV5-1 to TRBJ1-2; D uncertain. The V end was cut by 5 bases, the J end by 3 bases, with 11 bases between. Germline V gives CDR1 SGHRS, CDR2 YFSETQ. The length of the CDR3 is 13 residues. The CDR3 spells CASSRYSDYGYTF. In nucleotides, the CDR3 is TGCGCCAGCAGTAGATACAGTGACTATGGCTACACCTTC.

The chain uses TRBV6-6 and TRBJ2-2; TRBD2 might be the D (5 bases). The germline gives CDR1 MNHNY, CDR2 SVGAGI (reference sequence). The CDR3 extends over 15 amino acids. V lost 3 bases, J lost 2 bases, and 10 bases lay in between. CDR3 DNA: TGTGCCAGCAGTTATAGCCGGGGAAACACCGGGGAGCTGTTTTTT. Its translation is CASSYSRGNTGELFF.

This clonotype was counted at least ten times. The rearrangement joins TRBV5-1 to TRBJ2-5; weak D call: TRBD2 (5 bases). This CDR3 comprises 14 residues. The germline V gene has CDR1 SGHRS and CDR2 YFSETQ. Between the trimmed V and J ends, which lost 0 bases and 0 bases, there was a span of 6 bases. The CDR3 nucleotides read TGCGCCAGCAGCTTGGCCGGGGACCAAGAGACCCAGTACTTC. It encodes CASSLAGDQETQYF.

Details on this clonotype: This could be a read error, since a much larger clone is one nucleotide away. In DNA, the CDR3 is TGCAGTGCTAGGACGTTTTCGGCCAGATCCTCCTACAGTGAGCAGTTCTTC. Residues: CSARTFSARSSYSEQFF. The chain has TRBV20-1 and TRBJ2-1; D is uncertain. The CDR3 has 17 amino acids. The germline V gene has CDR1 DFQATT and CDR2 SNEGSKA (reference sequence).

J is TRBJ1-2 and V is TRBV7-2; 7 bases are shared with TRBD1. CDR1 is SGHTA and CDR2 is FQGNSA in the germline V gene. The CDR3 has 14 amino acids. Unmatched junction bases numbered 3, after V lost 1 base and J lost 4 bases. DNA of the CDR3: TGTGCCAGCAGCTTAGGCAGGGGGGCCTATGGCTACACCTTC. Residues: CASSLGRGAYGYTF.

Details on this clonotype: One base away lies a much larger clone, so this may be a sequencing read error. This sequence joins TRBV2 and TRBJ2-4, with D possibly called TRBD1 or TRBD2 (5 bases each). V lost 9 bases, J lost 12 bases, and 15 bases lay in between. The CDR3 is 11 amino acids. Germline CDR1 SNHLY, CDR2 FYNNEI. The CDR3 sequence is CARQRDEGQYF. CDR3 nucleotide sequence: TGTGCCAGGCAGAGGGACGAAGGTCAGTACTTC.

The table lists this clonotype with a few counts. V gene TRBV9 combines with J gene TRBJ2-3, with 8 bases identical to TRBD2. CDR3 size: 15 residues. V was pared by 2 bases and J by 3 bases, with 5 bases of the junction left unmatched. Germline values: CDR1 SGDLS, CDR2 YYNGEE. The CDR3 DNA reads TGTGCCAGCAGCGTTCCGGGGGGGCTGACAGATACGCAGTATTTT. Translated: CASSVPGGLTDTQYF.

The chain combines TRBV24-1 with TRBJ2-6; 7 bases fit TRBD1. From germline, CDR1 is KGHDR and CDR2 SFDVKD. The CDR3 extends over 15 amino acids. The V and J ends lost 7 bases and 1 base, in that order; junction bases with no gene match: 3. CDR3 loop: CATSHRGSGANVLTF. DNA of the CDR3: TGTGCCACCAGCCACAGGGGTTCTGGGGCCAACGTCCTGACTTTC.

This clonotype has a count of ten or more. The chain has TRBV7-2 and TRBJ2-1, with 7 bases aligning to TRBD1. The CDR3 runs to 16 residues. The V gene's germline CDR1 is SGHTA and CDR2 FQGNSA. V shed 1 base, J shed 4 bases, and the junction held 7 bases outside the gene matches. This CDR3 is CASSLVASGQYNEQFF. The CDR3 DNA sequence: TGTGCCAGCAGCTTAGTAGCATCGGGACAGTACAATGAGCAGTTCTTC.

This clonotype appeared a few times. Possible read error: a much larger clone is one base away. V and J are TRBV7-2 and TRBJ2-7, with D possibly TRBD2 on 5 matching bases. Trimming took off 1 base at V and 2 bases at J, with 12 bases between the two ends. Germline V gene sequence: CDR1 SGHTA, CDR2 FQGNSA. This CDR3 has 15 amino acids. As DNA, the CDR3 is TGTGCCAGCAGCTTAGGAGGAGGTGAAACCTACGAGCAGTACTTC. It translates to CASSLGGGETYEQYF.